This T cell receptor beta chain was documented in a study of prognosis after radiotherapy for stage I lung cancer. This clonotype was detected many times. No antigen is known for it. The junction differs from germline at one of its ends, possibly a read error. Study-wide results and limits: Tumor specificity of the expanded TCR clones was not determined.

Amplification of the TCR beta CDR3 (from genomic DNA) was done by two-round multiplex PCR. Used in first-round PCR were primers specific to each TRBV and TRBJ gene. MiXCR, applied by TCRdb to the multiplex PCR reads, yields one record per CDR3 protein. Here the sample spans more than 12,000 distinct CDR3 sequences, approximately 30% being singletons. The CDR3 is 17 residues long. Germline V gene lookup returns CDR1 SSHAT and CDR2 FNYEAQ (reference sequence). This chain connects TRBV7-7 to TRBJ2-3; TRBD2 matches at 7 bases. The material was PBMCs, obtained before or after stereotactic body radiation therapy (not recorded which). The clonotype was recovered from a donor older than 45 with non-small cell lung cancer. In nucleotides, the CDR3 is TGTGCTAGCAGCTTAGGAACCTCTAGCGGTAGCACAGATACGCAGTATTTT. Amino acids: CASSLGTSSGSTDTQYF.